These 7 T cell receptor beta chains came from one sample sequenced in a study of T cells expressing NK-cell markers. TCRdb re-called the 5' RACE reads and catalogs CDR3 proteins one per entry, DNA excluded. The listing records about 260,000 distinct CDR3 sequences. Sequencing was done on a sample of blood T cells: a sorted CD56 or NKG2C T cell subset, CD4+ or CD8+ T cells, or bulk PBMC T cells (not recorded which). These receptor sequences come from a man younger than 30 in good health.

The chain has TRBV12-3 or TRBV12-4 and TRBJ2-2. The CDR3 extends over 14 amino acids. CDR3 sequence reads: CASWIGPNTGELFF.

The CDR3 reads CASSDPSGRANEQFF. The chain employs TRBV10-1 and TRBJ2-1; lacking DNA, the TRBD2 call made by TCRdb goes unchecked. The germline gives CDR1 WNHNN, CDR2 SYGVQD (reference sequence). The CDR3 covers 15 residues.

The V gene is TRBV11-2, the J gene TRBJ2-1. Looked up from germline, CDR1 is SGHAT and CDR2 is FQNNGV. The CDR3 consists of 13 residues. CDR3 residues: CASSFSVSDEQFF. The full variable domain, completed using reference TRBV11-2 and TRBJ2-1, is EAGVAQSPRYKIIEKRQSVAFWCNPISGHATLYWYQQILGQGPKLLIQFQNNGVVDDSQLPKDRFSAERLKGVDSTLKIQPAKLEDSAVYLCASSFSVSDEQFFGPGTRLTVL.

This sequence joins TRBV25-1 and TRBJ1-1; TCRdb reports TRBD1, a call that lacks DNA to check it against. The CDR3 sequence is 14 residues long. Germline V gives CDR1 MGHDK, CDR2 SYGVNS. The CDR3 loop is CASSEGRGVTEAFF.

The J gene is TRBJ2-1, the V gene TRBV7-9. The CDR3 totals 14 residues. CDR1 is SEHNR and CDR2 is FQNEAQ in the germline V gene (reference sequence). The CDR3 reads CATGRLSSYNEQFF.

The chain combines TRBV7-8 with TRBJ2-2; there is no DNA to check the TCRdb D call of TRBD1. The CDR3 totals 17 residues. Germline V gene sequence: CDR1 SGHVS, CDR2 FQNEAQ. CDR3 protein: CASSLAGQPLNTGELFF.

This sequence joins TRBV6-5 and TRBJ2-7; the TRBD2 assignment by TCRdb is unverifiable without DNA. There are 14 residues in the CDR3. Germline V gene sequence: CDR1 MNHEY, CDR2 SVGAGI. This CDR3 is CASSWASGSYEQYF.